This T cell receptor (beta chain) was identified during a study of shared clonotypes between healthy human individuals. Study-wide context: Per-donor plates numbered three CD4 naive, three CD4 memory, two CD8 naive and one CD8 memory. Study-wide results and limits: Estimated richness values were generally larger in naive subsets than in memory subsets. Owing to a small donor count, the genetic and exposure-history diversity represented was limited.

The CDR3 covers 15 residues. Germline CDR1 SGHRS, CDR2 YFSETQ. Clones were read by immunoSEQ multiplex PCR, and TCRdb kept only the in-frame ones, dropping some. The sample shows 2,500,000 or so clones, over 85% of them seen only once. On this clone itself: What it recognizes is unknown. Sequence at one end of the junction differs from germline and may be a read error.

The TCR was taken from a man between 18 and 35 years old in good health. Some clones in this sample may be carry-over from other donors' samples. This chain links TRBV5-1 with TRBJ2-5; D unclear. Sequencing was done on a sample of naive CD4+ T cells from PBMCs. Subset: CD45RA+ positively selected. The CDR3 coding sequence is TGCGCCAGCAGCTTGGCCGGTGGATTGGTAGAGTCCCAGTACTTC. Amino acids: CASSLAGGLVESQYF. Full variable domain (missing parts from reference TRBV5-1 and TRBJ2-5): KAGVTQTPRYLIKTRGQQVTLSCSPISGHRSVSWYQQTPGQGLQFLFEYFSETQRNKGNFPGRFSGRQFSNSRSEMNVSTLELGDSALYLCASSLAGGLVESQYFGPGTRLLVL.